Here is one T cell receptor (beta chain) with its context. The antigen remains unidentified. Peripheral blood genomic DNA, not sorted cells or RNA, was the template. The data are from a study of T cell repertoires in aging, cancer and after chemotherapy. In the study overall: Roughly 8.8 million TCR reads made up the full dataset. Findings and caveats of the study: Median generation probability rose over the chemotherapy interval in each cancer cohort, suggesting rebound thymic output.

A mixed TRB-A/B primer pool amplified rearranged TRB by multiplex touch-down PCR. TCRdb re-derived calls from the multiplex PCR reads in MiXCR, one entry per CDR3 protein. This table holds 3,000 or so distinct CDR3 sequences, 45% found once. Germline CDR1 SGHTA, CDR2 FQGNSA. The V and J ends lost 2 bases and 7 bases, in that order; junction bases with no gene match: 6. The CDR3 has 15 amino acids. The chain employs TRBV7-2 and TRBJ2-1; 9 bases agree with TRBD1. Sequencing used blood. The sequence derives from a human donor with a blood cancer. CDR3 sequence (DNA): TGTGCCAGCAGCTTAAGGGGACAGGGTAGTAATGAGCAGTTCTTC. Amino acid sequence: CASSLRGQGSNEQFF.